Below are 10 T cell receptor beta chains sequenced from a single sample in a study of blood T cells in healthy people across ages. It was with a sample-barcoded 5' primer and a J-beta primer mix that a second PCR of roughly 6 to 12 cycles was run. TCRdb independently ran MiXCR on the 5' RACE reads; one entry per CDR3 protein. This table has around 1,700,000 distinct CDR3 sequences, 28% appearing once. Sequenced: blood. All receptors come from a woman aged 25 to 39 in good health.

This clonotype has just a few counts. Written as DNA, the CDR3 is TGTGCCAGCAGCCAAAGACCGGCGGGGGCCCATGAGCAGTTCTTC. Translation: CASSQRPAGAHEQFF. The V call is TRBV3-1, the J call TRBJ2-1; possible D gene TRBD2, 7 bases. From germline, CDR1 is LGHDT and CDR2 YNNKEL (reference sequence). The CDR3 has 15 amino acids. Trimming pared 2 bases from V and 8 bases from J, leaving 16 bases between.

This clonotype was found a few times. The chain employs TRBV12-3 or TRBV12-4 and TRBJ1-1; 8 bases map to TRBD1. V shed 4 bases and J 8 bases; nucleotides not matched to a gene: 6. The CDR3 has 13 residues. The CDR3 nucleotides are TGTGCCAGCAGTTCTGGACAGGGAAGAGAAGCTTTCTTT. As protein: CASSSGQGREAFF.

This clonotype was seen a few times. The V call is TRBV29-1, the J call TRBJ1-1, with D unclear. The CDR3 totals 10 residues. CDR1 SQVTM and CDR2 ANQGSEA come from the germline V gene. V dropped 4 bases and J dropped 10 bases, with 10 bases sitting between them. The CDR3 DNA is TGCAGCGTTGCGGACGTTTTAGCTTTCTTT. This encodes CSVADVLAFF.

The chain employs TRBV20-1 and TRBJ2-7; D is possibly TRBD1 (6 bases). The germline V gene encodes CDR1 DFQATT and CDR2 SNEGSKA (reference sequence). V was pared by 0 bases and J by 1 base, with 16 bases between. The CDR3 is 16 amino acids. The CDR3 loop is CSARDSVRGPSYEQYF. CDR3 in DNA: TGCAGTGCTAGAGATAGCGTCAGGGGACCTTCCTACGAGCAGTACTTC.

The table lists this clonotype with a few counts. The rearrangement joins TRBV6-1 to TRBJ1-2; D unclear. CDR3 length equals 18 residues. Germline V gene sequence: CDR1 MNHNS, CDR2 SASEGT. The V and J ends lost 6 bases and 4 bases respectively, with 27 bases between them. CDR3 residues: CASSLTGKIWASTYGYTF. CDR3 coding DNA: TGTGCCAGCAGCCTAACCGGGAAAATTTGGGCGTCGACCTATGGCTACACCTTC.

As for this clonotype: The junction shows a germline mismatch at one end, possibly a read error. The CDR3 DNA follows: TGCACCAGCAGCTCCCCCTCTCGACAGGGACGCTACGGCTACACCTTC. This encodes CTSSSPSRQGRYGYTF. The chain joins TRBV5-1 to TRBJ1-2; 7 bases match TRBD1. Germline CDR1 SGHRS, CDR2 YFSETQ. This CDR3 region has 16 residues.

The rearrangement uses TRBV9 and TRBJ2-5, with 15 positions matching TRBD2. The CDR3 is 16 residues long. Looked up from germline, CDR1 is SGDLS and CDR2 is YYNGEE. V lost 2 bases, J lost 5 bases, and 4 bases stayed unmatched. The CDR3 protein is CASSVCGTSGRETQYF. In nucleotides, the CDR3 is TGTGCCAGCAGCGTGTGCGGGACTAGCGGGAGGGAGACCCAGTACTTC.

The chain combines TRBV25-1 with TRBJ1-4, with D tentatively TRBD1 (6 bases). The V and J ends lost 4 bases and 5 bases respectively, with 32 bases between them. The CDR3 contains 21 residues. Germline values: CDR1 MGHDK, CDR2 SYGVNS. Written as DNA, the CDR3 is TGTGCCAGCAGTGGAGTCCAGATAAACAGGGAACCACACGGCATCAATGAAAAACTGTTTTTT. Encoded protein: CASSGVQINREPHGINEKLFF.

Concerning this clonotype itself: With a much larger clone just one base away, this may be a read error. The CDR3 DNA sequence: TGTGCCAGCAGTTTAGTCTTGAGAGTCGAGCAGTACTTC. Encoded protein: CASSLVLRVEQYF. The gene calls are TRBV12-3 or TRBV12-4 and TRBJ2-7, with D unresolved. This CDR3 contains 13 residues. Trimming took 1 base from V and 6 from J, leaving 10 bases between them.

This chain links TRBV6-5 with TRBJ2-3, with 15 bases aligning to TRBD2. This CDR3 is 18 amino acids long. Germline CDR1 and CDR2: MNHEY and SVGAGI. The V and J ends lost 4 bases and 0 bases, in that order; junction bases with no gene match: 5. This CDR3 reads CASSFPGLAGGSTDTQYF. DNA for the CDR3: TGTGCCAGCAGTTTTCCGGGACTAGCGGGAGGAAGCACAGATACGCAGTATTTT.